A selection of T cell receptor beta chains follows, all from one sample in a study of blood T cells in healthy people across ages. One entry per CDR3 protein results from TCRdb running MiXCR on the 5' RACE reads. The sample consists of 550,000 to 750,000 distinct CDR3 sequences, about 21% of them appearing once. Sequences were obtained from blood. The receptors were gathered from an older man in good health. The CDR3 runs from the conserved cysteine through the conserved F or W. Fields, in order: J gene, V gene, CDR3 length, CDR3 protein.

>TRBJ2-5|TRBV5-5|15
CASSFTGGFSETQYF
>TRBJ2-7|TRBV7-8|15
CASSLYRQGDYEQYF
>TRBJ1-1|TRBV29-1|11
CSAQGTLSAFF
>TRBJ2-1|TRBV27|15
CASSAWGGSYNEQFF
>TRBJ2-7|TRBV6-6|16
CASSQTGGPYSYEQYF
>TRBJ2-5|TRBV7-9|17
CASSPGTSGVYQETQYF
>TRBJ1-2|TRBV28|14
CASSPPDFPVRYTF
>TRBJ1-2|TRBV6-1|16
CASRPPGQGKNYGYTF
>TRBJ2-5|TRBV7-9|14
CASSATGKQETQYF
>TRBJ1-1|TRBV20-1|15
CSASGPMGANTEAFF
>TRBJ2-1|TRBV18|15
CASSPRGLALNEQFF
>TRBJ2-3|TRBV20-1|15
CSASVRSGVGDTQYF
>TRBJ2-3|TRBV27|16
CASSLTIASPTDTQYF
>TRBJ2-7|TRBV20-1|14
CSASSTWGSYEQYF
>TRBJ2-2|TRBV14|14
CASSQEVAAGELFF
>NA|TRBV2|13
CASRGLIQETQYF
>TRBJ1-6|TRBV28|15
CASSPHQGGNSPLHF
>NA|TRBV3-1|16
CASSQGSSGSFREQFF
>TRBJ1-5|TRBV7-2|12
CASGGSHQPQHF
>TRBJ1-1|TRBV6-5|15
CASSPQVGRTTEAFF
>TRBJ1-1|TRBV5-1|15
CASSSPGQGGTEAFF
>TRBJ2-7|TRBV18|13
CASSPTGRYEQYF
>TRBJ2-1|TRBV4-3|15
CASSQDLAEYNEQFF
>TRBJ2-3|TRBV20-1|14
CSASPRTSPDTQYF
>TRBJ2-5|TRBV24-1|15
CATSDFQGHQETQYF
>TRBJ2-5|TRBV29-1|12
CSVRDGQETQYF
>TRBJ1-3|TRBV12-3/TRBV12-4|16
CASRFGTGGSGNTIYF
>TRBJ2-5|TRBV2|14
CASSVGPGSETQYF
>TRBJ1-2|TRBV29-1|13
CSVPKGQGNGYTF
>TRBJ2-3|TRBV6-6|14
CASKGLALKDTQYF
>TRBJ1-1|TRBV6-6|13
CASTTAQNTEAFF
>TRBJ2-3|TRBV20-1|16
CSAPKAGAAGGDTQYF
>TRBJ2-1|TRBV3-1|15
CASSQGQGAFNEQFF
>TRBJ2-2|TRBV4-3|17
CASSQDIIPSLAGELFF
>NA|TRBV5-4|15
CASSLETSGKYEQFF
>TRBJ2-3|TRBV11-2|15
CASSLIAGRTDTQYF
>TRBJ1-2|TRBV18|13
CASSPGMDTFYTF
>TRBJ1-5|TRBV6-1|15
CATLQGIYSNQPQHF
>TRBJ1-6|TRBV20-1|16
CSARGVDRGSNSPLHF
>TRBJ1-3|TRBV9|15
CASSSAGQGGNTIYF